This TCR beta chain was retrieved from a study of vaccination and CD4 T cells after COVID-19. Study background: Recovered-phase convalescent patients showed SARS-CoV-2 positivity by nasal swab PCR; 8 or 9 were mild, one severe. Drawing of post-COVID samples took place a median roughly 95 days after diagnosis (range 35 to 161).

Treatment of the sample: approximately nine-day PBMC culture with coronavirus spike peptide pools or control peptides (ViraFEST assay). Study-wide results and caveats: A nonsignificant median increase from roughly 21 to 40 SARS-CoV-2-reactive clonotypes was observed.

Sequence data for DNA of cultured CD4+ T cells were generated by the Oncomine TCR Beta short-read assay. One entry per CDR3 protein, called by TCRdb with MiXCR from the PCR reads. In the table there are about 18,000 distinct CDR3 sequences, 70% of which are singletons. Germline-derived CDR1 and CDR2 are DFQATT and SNEGSKA (reference sequence). The V end lost 7 bases, the J end lost 10 bases, and 20 bases lay between the germline ends. CDR3 length: 13 residues. This clonotype appeared once. Its antigen is not known. The chain is built from TRBV20-1 and TRBJ2-1, with a possible D match to TRBD1 (6 bases). The specimen sequenced was CD4+ T cells from blood, cultured in vitro. The TCR sequence derives from a human donor who had recovered from COVID-19. CDR3 protein: CSVPDPRGQEQFF. The DNA of the CDR3 is TGCAGTGTCCCGGACCCCCGCGGACAGGAGCAGTTCTTC.